This T cell receptor beta chain was retrieved from a study of Ad26.COV2.S vaccination and SARS-CoV-2 variants. Overall study context: Into the muscle, Ad26.COV2.S was dosed once or twice, 56 days apart.

Study-wide points: The analyses of TCR breadth and depth may have understated the size of total T cell responses. Non-spike TCR breadth did not differ much between vaccine and placebo recipients.

As to treatment: roughly 18 received Ad26.COV2.S at low or high dose, single or two shots; five or six received placebo; per-sample allocation not given. Sample collection was performed on day 63 after the first vaccine or placebo injection. In Boston, the donor was an adult between 18-55 years of age. The CDR3 is made up of 15 amino acids. The V segment lost 5 bases and the J segment 2 bases; nucleotides outside the gene matches: 5. Germline lookup yields CDR1 MNHEY and CDR2 SVGEGT. Sequenced by immunoSEQ multiplex PCR; TCRdb stores in-frame clones only, minus some. The sample includes 200,000 to 250,000 clones, around 89% of them seen just once. As regards this clone: Its specificity is unknown.

The rearrangement links TRBV6-2 or TRBV6-3 to TRBJ2-7, with TRBD2 matching 11 bases. The sample in question was peripheral blood, obtained in a trial of Ad26.COV2.S vaccine versus placebo. This receptor was identified in a person between 18 and 65 years old who received the Ad26.COV2.S COVID-19 vaccine or a placebo. In DNA, the CDR3 is TGTGCCAGCAGTCTAACTAGCGGGGGTCCCTACGAGCAGTACTTC. Translated, it gives CASSLTSGGPYEQYF.